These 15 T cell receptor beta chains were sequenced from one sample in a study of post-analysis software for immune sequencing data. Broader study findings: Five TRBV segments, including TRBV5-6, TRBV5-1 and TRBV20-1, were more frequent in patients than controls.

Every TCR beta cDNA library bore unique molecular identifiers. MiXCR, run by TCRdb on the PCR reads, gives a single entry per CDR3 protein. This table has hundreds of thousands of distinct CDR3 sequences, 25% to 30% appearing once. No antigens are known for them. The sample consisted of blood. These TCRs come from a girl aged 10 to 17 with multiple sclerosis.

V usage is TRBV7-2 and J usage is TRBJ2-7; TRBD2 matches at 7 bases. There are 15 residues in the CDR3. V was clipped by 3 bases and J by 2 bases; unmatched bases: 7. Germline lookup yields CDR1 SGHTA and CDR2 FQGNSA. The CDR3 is CASSFIERGPYEQYF. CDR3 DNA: TGTGCCAGCAGCTTTATCGAGCGGGGCCCCTACGAGCAGTACTTC.

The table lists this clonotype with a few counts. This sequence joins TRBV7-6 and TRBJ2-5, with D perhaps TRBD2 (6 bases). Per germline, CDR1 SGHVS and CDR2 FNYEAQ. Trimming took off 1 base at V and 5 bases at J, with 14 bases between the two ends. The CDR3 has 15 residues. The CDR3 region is CASSLVYGGDETQYF. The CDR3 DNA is TGTGCCAGCAGCTTAGTTTACGGGGGTGACGAGACCCAGTACTTC.

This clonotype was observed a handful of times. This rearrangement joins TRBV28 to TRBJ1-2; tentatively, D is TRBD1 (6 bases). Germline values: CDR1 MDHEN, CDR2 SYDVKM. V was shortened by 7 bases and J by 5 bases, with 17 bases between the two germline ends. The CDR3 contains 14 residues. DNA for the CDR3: TGTGCCAGCATCGCCGCACCCAGGGGATATGGCTACACCTTC. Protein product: CASIAAPRGYGYTF.

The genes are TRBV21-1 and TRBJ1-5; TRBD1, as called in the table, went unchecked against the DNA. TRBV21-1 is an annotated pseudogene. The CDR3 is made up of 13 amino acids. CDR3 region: CASSVRPIWPQHF. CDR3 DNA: TGTGCCAGCAGCGTCCGCCCCATCTGGCCCCAGCATTTT.

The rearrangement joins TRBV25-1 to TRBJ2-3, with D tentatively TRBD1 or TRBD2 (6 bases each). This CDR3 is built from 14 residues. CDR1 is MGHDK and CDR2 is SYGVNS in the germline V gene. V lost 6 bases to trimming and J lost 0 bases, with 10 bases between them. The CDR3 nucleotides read TGTGCCAGCAGCTGGGGGGCTAGCACAGATACGCAGTATTTT. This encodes CASSWGASTDTQYF.

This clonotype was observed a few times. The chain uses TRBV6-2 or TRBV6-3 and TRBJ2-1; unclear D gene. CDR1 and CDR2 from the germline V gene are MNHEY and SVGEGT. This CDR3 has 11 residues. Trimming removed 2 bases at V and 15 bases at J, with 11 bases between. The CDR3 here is CASSYINSWFF. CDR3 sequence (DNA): TGTGCCAGCAGTTACATTAACTCGTGGTTCTTC.

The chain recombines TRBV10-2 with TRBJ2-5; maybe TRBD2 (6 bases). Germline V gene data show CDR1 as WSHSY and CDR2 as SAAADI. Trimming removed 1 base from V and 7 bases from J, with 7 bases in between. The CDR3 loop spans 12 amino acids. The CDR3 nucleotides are TGCGCCAGCAGTGAGTGGAGGGGGACCCAGTACTTC. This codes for CASSEWRGTQYF.

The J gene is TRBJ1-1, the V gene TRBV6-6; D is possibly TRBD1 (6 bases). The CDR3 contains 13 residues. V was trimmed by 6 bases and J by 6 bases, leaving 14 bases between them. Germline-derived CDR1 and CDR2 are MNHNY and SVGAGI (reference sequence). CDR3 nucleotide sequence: TGTGCCAGCAGACCCGCAGGGACACCTGAAGCTTTCTTT. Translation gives CASRPAGTPEAFF.

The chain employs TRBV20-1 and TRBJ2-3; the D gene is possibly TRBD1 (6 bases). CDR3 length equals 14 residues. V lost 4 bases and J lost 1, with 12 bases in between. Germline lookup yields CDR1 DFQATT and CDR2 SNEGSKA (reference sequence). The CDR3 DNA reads TGCAGTGCTAAAACTCGACAGGGCACAGATACGCAGTATTTT. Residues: CSAKTRQGTDTQYF.

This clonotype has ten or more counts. The CDR3 DNA follows: TGCAGCGTCGAATACAGAGTTGGGTACGAGCAGTACTTC. It yields the protein CSVEYRVGYEQYF. This chain connects TRBV29-1 to TRBJ2-7; D is uncertain. Germline CDR1 and CDR2: SQVTM and ANQGSEA. This CDR3 contains 13 residues. V shed 6 bases and J shed 4 bases, with 16 bases lying between them.

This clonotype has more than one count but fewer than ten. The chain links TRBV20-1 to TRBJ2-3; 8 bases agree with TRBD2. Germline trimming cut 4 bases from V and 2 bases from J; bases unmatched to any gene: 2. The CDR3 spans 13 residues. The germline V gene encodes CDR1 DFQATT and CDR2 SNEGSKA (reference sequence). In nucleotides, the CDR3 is TGCAGTGCTATACTAGCGGCCACAGATACGCAGTATTTT. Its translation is CSAILAATDTQYF.

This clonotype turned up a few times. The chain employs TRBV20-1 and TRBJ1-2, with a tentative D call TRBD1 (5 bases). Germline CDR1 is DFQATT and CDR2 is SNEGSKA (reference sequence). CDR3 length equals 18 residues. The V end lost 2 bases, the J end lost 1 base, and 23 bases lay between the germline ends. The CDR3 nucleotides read TGCAGTGCTAGATTGGGCTCGGTCCGTCGGGGGGTTAACTATGGCTACACCTTC. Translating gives CSARLGSVRRGVNYGYTF.

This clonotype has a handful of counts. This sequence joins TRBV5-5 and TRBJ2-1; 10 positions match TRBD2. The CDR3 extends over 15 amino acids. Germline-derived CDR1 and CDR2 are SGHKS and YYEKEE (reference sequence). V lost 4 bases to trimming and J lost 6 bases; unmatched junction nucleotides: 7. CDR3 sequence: CASSKREGMSNEQFF. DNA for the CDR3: TGTGCCAGCAGCAAGCGGGAGGGCATGTCCAATGAGCAGTTCTTC. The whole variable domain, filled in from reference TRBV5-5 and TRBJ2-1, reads DAGVTQSPTHLIKTRGQQVTLRCSPISGHKSVSWYQQVLGQGPQFIFQYYEKEERGRGNFPDRFSARQFPNYSSELNVNALLLGDSALYLCASSKREGMSNEQFFGPGTRLTVL.

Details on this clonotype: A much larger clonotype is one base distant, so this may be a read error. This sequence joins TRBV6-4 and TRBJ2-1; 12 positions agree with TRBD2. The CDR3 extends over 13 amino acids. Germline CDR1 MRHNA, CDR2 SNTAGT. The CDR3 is CASGEGLAGEQFF. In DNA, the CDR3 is TGTGCCAGCGGTGAGGGACTAGCGGGTGAGCAGTTCTTC.

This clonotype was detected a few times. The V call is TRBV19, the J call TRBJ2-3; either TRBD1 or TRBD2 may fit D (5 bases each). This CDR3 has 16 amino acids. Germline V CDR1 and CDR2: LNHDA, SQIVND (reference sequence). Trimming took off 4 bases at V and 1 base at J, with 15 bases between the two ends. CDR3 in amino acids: CASSNRDPAGTDTQYF. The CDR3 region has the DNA TGTGCCAGTAGTAACCGGGACCCAGCGGGCACAGATACGCAGTATTTT.